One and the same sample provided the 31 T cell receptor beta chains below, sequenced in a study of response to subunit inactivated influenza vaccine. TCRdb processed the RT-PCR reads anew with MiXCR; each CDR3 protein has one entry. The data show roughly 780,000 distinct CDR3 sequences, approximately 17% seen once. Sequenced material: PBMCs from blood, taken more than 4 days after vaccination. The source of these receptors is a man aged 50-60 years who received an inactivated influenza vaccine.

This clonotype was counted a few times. This CDR3 is CASRYRGDSYEQYF. CDR3 nucleotides: TGTGCCAGCAGATACAGGGGCGACTCCTACGAGCAGTACTTC. The chain is built from TRBV5-6 and TRBJ2-7; 7 bases are a match to TRBD1. The junction had 5 bases not matched to a gene; V was cut back by 5 bases and J by 0 bases. The germline V gene encodes CDR1 SGHDT and CDR2 YYEEEE. The CDR3 loop spans 14 amino acids.

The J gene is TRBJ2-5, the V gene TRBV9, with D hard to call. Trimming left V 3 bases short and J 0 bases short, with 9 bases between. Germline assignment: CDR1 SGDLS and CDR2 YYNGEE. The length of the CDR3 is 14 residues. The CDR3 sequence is CASSATTYQETQYF. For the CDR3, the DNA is TGTGCCAGCAGCGCAACAACGTACCAAGAGACCCAGTACTTC. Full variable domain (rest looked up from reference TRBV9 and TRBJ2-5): DSGVTQTPKHLITATGQRVTLRCSPRSGDLSVYWYQQSLDQGLQFLIQYYNGEERAKGNILERFSAQQFPDLHSELNLSSLELGDSALYFCASSATTYQETQYFGPGTRLLVL.

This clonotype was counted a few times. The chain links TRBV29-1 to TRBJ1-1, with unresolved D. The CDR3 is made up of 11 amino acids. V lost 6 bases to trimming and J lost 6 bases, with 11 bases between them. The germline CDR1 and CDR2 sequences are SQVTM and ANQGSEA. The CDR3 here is CSVLPAAEAFF. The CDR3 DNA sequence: TGCAGCGTCCTTCCGGCAGCTGAAGCTTTCTTT.

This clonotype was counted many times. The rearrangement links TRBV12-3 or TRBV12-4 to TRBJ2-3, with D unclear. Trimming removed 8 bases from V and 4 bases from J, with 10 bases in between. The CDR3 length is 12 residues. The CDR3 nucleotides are TGTGCCAGCGGGTATCGTCCAGATACGCAGTATTTT. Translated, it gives CASGYRPDTQYF.

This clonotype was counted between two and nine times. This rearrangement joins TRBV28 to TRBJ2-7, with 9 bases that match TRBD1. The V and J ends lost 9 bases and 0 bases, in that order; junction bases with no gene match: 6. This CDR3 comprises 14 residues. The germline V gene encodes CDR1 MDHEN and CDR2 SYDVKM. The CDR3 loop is CASGQGFSSYEQYF. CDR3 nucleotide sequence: TGTGCCAGTGGACAGGGGTTCTCCTCCTACGAGCAGTACTTC.

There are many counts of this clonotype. This CDR3 reads CASSGVPGANVLTF. The CDR3 DNA sequence: TGTGCCAGCAGTGGCGTTCCTGGGGCCAACGTCCTGACTTTC. J is TRBJ2-6 and V is TRBV27; the D is unclear. V gave up 5 bases and J gave up 2 bases, with 7 bases separating them. The CDR3 spans 14 residues. The germline V gene encodes CDR1 MNHEY and CDR2 SMNVEV (reference sequence).

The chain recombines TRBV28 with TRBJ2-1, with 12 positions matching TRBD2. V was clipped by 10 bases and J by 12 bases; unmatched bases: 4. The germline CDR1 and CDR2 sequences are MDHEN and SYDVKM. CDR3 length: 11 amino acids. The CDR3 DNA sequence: TGTGCCACCGGACTAGCGGGAAGGCAGTTCTTC. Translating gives CATGLAGRQFF.

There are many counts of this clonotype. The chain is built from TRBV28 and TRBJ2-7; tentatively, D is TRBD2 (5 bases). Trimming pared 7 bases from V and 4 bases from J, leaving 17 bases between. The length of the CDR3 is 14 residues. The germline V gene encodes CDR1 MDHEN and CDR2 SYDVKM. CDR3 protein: CASTEDREDYEQYF. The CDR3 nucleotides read TGTGCCAGCACTGAAGACCGGGAAGATTACGAGCAGTACTTC.

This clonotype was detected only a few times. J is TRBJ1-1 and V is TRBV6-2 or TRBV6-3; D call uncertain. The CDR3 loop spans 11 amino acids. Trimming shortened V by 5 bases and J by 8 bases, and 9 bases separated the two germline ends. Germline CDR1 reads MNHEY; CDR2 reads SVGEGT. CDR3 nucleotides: TGTGCCAGCAGTATCCTGACGGAAGCTTTCTTT. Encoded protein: CASSILTEAFF.

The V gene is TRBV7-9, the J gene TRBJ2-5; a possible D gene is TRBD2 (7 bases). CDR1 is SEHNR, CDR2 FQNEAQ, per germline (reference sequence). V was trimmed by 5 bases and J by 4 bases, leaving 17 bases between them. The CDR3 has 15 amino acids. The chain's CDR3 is CASSPRRGARETQYF. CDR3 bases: TGTGCCAGCAGCCCTCGTCGGGGGGCGAGAGAGACCCAGTACTTC.

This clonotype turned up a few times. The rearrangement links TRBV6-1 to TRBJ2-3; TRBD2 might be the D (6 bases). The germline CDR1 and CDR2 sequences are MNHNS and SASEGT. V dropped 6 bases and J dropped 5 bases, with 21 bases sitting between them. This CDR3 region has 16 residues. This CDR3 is CASSSRDSYSLDTQYF. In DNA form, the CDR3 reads TGTGCCAGCAGCAGCCGGGACTCCTATAGTCTAGATACGCAGTATTTT.

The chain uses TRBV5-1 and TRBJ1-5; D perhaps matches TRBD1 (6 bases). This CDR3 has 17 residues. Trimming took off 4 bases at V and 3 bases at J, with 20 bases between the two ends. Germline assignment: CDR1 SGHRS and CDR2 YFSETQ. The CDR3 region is CASSPRVVWGPNQPQHF. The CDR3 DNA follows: TGCGCCAGCAGCCCCCGGGTTGTGTGGGGGCCCAATCAGCCCCAGCATTTT.

The CDR3 spells CASSSRMGAYEQYF. CDR3 DNA sequence: TGTGCCAGCAGTTCCCGGATGGGGGCTTACGAGCAGTACTTC. The J gene is TRBJ2-7, the V gene TRBV28, with D tentatively TRBD1 (6 bases). Trimming removed 4 bases at V and 4 bases at J, with 14 bases between. This CDR3 contains 14 residues. Looked up from germline, CDR1 is MDHEN and CDR2 is SYDVKM.

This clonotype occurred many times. The CDR3 here is CASNKGGYQPQHF. The CDR3, as DNA: TGCGCCAGCAATAAGGGGGGTTATCAGCCCCAGCATTTT. The chain recombines TRBV10-2 with TRBJ1-5, with D possibly matching TRBD1 (6 bases). Germline V gene data show CDR1 as WSHSY and CDR2 as SAAADI. The CDR3 sequence is 13 residues long. Trimming took off 7 bases at V and 5 bases at J, with 12 bases between the two ends.

CDR3 sequence (DNA): TGCAGTGCTGGGTCCAGGGGTCGGTCCGGGGAGCTGTTTTTT. It codes for CSAGSRGRSGELFF. The V call is TRBV20-1, the J call TRBJ2-2; maybe TRBD1 (6 bases). The CDR3 has 14 residues. V gave up 5 bases and J gave up 6 bases, with 16 bases separating them. From germline, CDR1 is DFQATT and CDR2 SNEGSKA (reference sequence).

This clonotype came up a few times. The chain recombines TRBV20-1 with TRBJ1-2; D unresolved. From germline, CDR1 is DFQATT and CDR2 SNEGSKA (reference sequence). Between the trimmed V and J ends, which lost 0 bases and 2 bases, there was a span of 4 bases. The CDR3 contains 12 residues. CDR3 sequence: CSARDVNYGYTF. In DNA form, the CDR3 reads TGCAGTGCTAGAGACGTAAACTATGGCTACACCTTC.

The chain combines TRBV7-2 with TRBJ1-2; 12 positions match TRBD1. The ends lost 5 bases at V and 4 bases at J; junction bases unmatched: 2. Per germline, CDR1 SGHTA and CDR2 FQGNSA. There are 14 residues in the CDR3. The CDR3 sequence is CASSQGQGAYGYTF. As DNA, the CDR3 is TGTGCCAGCAGCCAGGGACAGGGGGCCTATGGCTACACCTTC.

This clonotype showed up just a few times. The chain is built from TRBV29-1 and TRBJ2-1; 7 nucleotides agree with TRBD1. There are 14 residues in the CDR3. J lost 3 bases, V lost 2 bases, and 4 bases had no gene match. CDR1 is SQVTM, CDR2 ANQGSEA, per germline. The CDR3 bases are TGCAGCGTTGAAACAGGGGCTAACTACAATGAGCAGTTCTTC. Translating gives CSVETGANYNEQFF.

For the CDR3, the DNA is TGTGCCAGCAGTTCGTCCGGGACAGACACAGATACGCAGTATTTT. The encoded protein is CASSSSGTDTDTQYF. The rearrangement joins TRBV28 to TRBJ2-3, with 7 bases fitting TRBD1. Germline-derived CDR1 and CDR2 are MDHEN and SYDVKM. The V segment lost 4 bases and the J segment 2 bases; nucleotides outside the gene matches: 6. The CDR3 contains 15 residues.

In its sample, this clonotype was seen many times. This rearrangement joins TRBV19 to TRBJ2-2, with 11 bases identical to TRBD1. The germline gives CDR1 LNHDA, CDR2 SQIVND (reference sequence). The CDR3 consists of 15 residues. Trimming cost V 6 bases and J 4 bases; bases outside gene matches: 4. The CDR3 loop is CASRPGQGGTGELFF. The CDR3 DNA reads TGTGCCAGTAGACCGGGACAGGGGGGCACCGGGGAGCTGTTTTTT.

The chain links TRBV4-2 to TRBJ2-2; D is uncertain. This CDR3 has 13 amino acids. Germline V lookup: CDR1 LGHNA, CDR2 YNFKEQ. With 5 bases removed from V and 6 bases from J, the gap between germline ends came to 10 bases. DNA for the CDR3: TGTGCCAGCAGCAAGGAAACGGCCGGGGAGCTGTTTTTT. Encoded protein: CASSKETAGELFF.

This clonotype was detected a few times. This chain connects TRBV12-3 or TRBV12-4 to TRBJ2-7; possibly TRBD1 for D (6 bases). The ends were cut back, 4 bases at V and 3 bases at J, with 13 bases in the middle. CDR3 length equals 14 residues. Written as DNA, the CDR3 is TGTGCCAGCAGTTCCAGCAACAGGGACTACGAGCAGTACTTC. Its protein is CASSSSNRDYEQYF.

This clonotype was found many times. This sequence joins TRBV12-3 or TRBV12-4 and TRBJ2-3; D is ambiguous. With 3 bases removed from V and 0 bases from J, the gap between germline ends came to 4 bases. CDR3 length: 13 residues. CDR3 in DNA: TGTGCCAGCAGTTTGGTGAGCACAGATACGCAGTATTTT. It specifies CASSLVSTDTQYF.

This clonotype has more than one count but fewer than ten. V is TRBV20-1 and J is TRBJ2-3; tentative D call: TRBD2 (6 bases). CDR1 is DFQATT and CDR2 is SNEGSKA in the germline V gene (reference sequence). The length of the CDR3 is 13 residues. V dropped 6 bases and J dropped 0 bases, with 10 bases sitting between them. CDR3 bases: TGCAGTGCAGATAGCGGCAGCACAGATACGCAGTATTTT. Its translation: CSADSGSTDTQYF.

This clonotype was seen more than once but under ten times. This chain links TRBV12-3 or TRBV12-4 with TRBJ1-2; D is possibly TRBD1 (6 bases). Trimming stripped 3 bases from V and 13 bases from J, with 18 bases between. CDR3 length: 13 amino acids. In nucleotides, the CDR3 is TGTGCCAGCAGTTTGTCTCAGAGGGGGGCTGGCACCTTC. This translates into CASSLSQRGAGTF.

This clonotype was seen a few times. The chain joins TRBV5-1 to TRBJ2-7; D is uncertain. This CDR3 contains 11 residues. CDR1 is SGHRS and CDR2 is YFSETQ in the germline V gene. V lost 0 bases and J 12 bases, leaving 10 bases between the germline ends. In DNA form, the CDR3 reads TGCGCCAGCAGCTTGGAAGGGATCAGGTACTTC. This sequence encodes CASSLEGIRYF. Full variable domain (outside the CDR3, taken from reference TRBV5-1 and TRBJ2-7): KAGVTQTPRYLIKTRGQQVTLSCSPISGHRSVSWYQQTPGQGLQFLFEYFSETQRNKGNFPGRFSGRQFSNSRSEMNVSTLELGDSALYLCASSLEGIRYFGPGTRLTVT.

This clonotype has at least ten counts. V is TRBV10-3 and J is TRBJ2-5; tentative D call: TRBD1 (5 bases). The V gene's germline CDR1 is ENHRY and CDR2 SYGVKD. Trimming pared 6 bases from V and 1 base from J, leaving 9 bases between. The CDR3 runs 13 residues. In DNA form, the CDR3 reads TGTGCCATCAGCTCAGGGATCCAAGAGACCCAGTACTTC. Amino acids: CAISSGIQETQYF.

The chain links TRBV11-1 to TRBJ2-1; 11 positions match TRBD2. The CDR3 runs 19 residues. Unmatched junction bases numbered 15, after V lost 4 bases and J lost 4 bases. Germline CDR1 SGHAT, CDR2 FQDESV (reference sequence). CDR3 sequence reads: CASSSTPLYSGRVYNEQFF. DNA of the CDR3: TGTGCCAGCAGCTCGACCCCTCTTTATAGCGGGAGGGTGTACAATGAGCAGTTCTTC.

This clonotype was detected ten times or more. CDR3 in DNA: TGTGCCAGCAGATGGACACGCAACACTGAAGCTTTCTTT. Encoded protein: CASRWTRNTEAFF. V is TRBV12-3 or TRBV12-4 and J is TRBJ1-1; TRBD1 might be the D (5 bases). V was clipped by 6 bases and J by 2 bases, with 10 bases between them. The CDR3 sequence is 13 residues long.

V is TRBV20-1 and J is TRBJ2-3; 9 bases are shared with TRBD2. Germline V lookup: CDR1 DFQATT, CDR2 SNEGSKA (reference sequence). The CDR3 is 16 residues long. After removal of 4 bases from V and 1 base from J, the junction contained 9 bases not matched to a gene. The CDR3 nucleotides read TGCAGTGCTACAGATCGGACTAGCGCACGCACAGATACGCAGTATTTT. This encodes CSATDRTSARTDTQYF.

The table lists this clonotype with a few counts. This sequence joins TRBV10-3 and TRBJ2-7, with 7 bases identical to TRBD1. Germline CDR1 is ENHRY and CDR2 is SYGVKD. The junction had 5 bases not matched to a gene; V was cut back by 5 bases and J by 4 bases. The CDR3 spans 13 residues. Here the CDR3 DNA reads TGTGCCATCAGTTTCGGGACAGAGTACGAGCAGTACTTC. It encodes CAISFGTEYEQYF.